This entry is about one T cell receptor beta chain. The table came from immunoSEQ multiplex PCR; TCRdb's copy has only in-frame clones and leaves some out. The sample lists around 200,000 clones; 70% to 90% were seen once. Participants reported their clinical history, and cohort assignment relied on those reports. This entry comes from a study of blood T cell repertoires in COVID-19. With 2 bases removed from V and 7 bases from J, the gap between germline ends came to 6 bases. The CDR3 runs 11 residues. Germline lookup yields CDR1 SGDLS and CDR2 YYNGEE. The genes are TRBV9 and TRBJ1-2; D is uncertain. Material: PBMCs or T cells enriched from blood (not recorded which). The receptor was derived from a man aged 40-50 years who had recovered from COVID-19. The CDR3 DNA sequence: TGTGCCAGCAGCGTCCCGGGTGGCTACACCTTC. Translated: CASSVPGGYTF.